This entry lists 24 T cell receptor beta chains sequenced from one sample in a study of shared clonotypes between healthy human individuals (dated by TCRdb to about 2020). Library creation used the immunoSEQ multiplex PCR assay. What TCRdb holds here is the immuneACCESS table cut down to in-frame rearrangements. Part of the clones is not present; checked against another copy, under half of the missing clones reflect an unresolved V gene, and the others are unexplained. The table for this sample lists over 2 million clones; 92% of them were counted only once. The ten largest clonotypes hold 0.37% of the sample. Sequencing used naive CD4+ T cells from PBMCs. The cell subset or site tag for this specimen amounts to: CD45RA+ positively selected. These receptors were taken from a man aged 18 to 30 in good health. Some clones in this sample may be carry-over from other donors' samples.

The J gene is TRBJ1-5, the V gene TRBV6-1; no reliable D call. The germline V gene has CDR1 MNHNS and CDR2 SASEGT. V lost 2 bases and J lost 11, with 13 bases in between. CDR3 length equals 13 residues. The CDR3 protein is CASSESDLGAQHF. The CDR3 DNA is TGTGCCAGCAGTGAATCCGACCTCGGGGCCCAGCATTTT.

This clone was detected a few times. The rearrangement joins TRBV9 to TRBJ2-2, with 16 nucleotides matching TRBD2. Germline trimming cut 4 bases from V and 3 bases from J; bases unmatched to any gene: 9. Germline lookup yields CDR1 SGDLS and CDR2 YYNGEE. The CDR3 runs to 19 residues. CDR3 coding DNA: TGTGCCAGCAGCCCACCGGGACTAGCGGGAGGGCGGTACACCGGGGAGCTGTTTTTT. Protein: CASSPPGLAGGRYTGELFF.

To note about this clone: One junction end does not reproduce the germline sequence, and a read error may be involved. This sequence joins TRBV7-2 and TRBJ2-5, with 8 bases identical to TRBD2. CDR3 length equals 14 residues. CDR1 is SGHTA and CDR2 is FQGNSA in the germline V gene. CDR3 bases: TGTGCCAGCAGCCTAGCGGGTAGCGGAGAGACCCAGTACTTC. As protein: CASSLAGSGETQYF.

The gene calls are TRBV2 and TRBJ2-3, with 7 bases that match TRBD1. Germline-derived CDR1 and CDR2 are SNHLY and FYNNEI. The CDR3 has 14 amino acids. V was pared by 6 bases and J by 6 bases, with 9 bases of the junction left unmatched. Here the CDR3 reads CASSADRPRDTQYF. The CDR3 region has the DNA TGTGCCAGCAGCGCGGACAGGCCGAGGGATACGCAGTATTTT. The complete variable domain, with remaining parts taken from reference TRBV2 and TRBJ2-3, reads EPEVTQTPSHQVTQMGQEVILRCVPISNHLYFYWYRQILGQKVEFLVSFYNNEISEKSEIFDDQFSVERPDGSNFTLKIRSTKLEDSAMYFCASSADRPRDTQYFGPGTRLTVL.

This clone is a singleton in its sample. In nucleotides, the CDR3 is TGTGCCAGCAGGTCCGCTAGCGGAGCTTACAATGAGCAGTTCTTC. The encoded protein is CASRSASGAYNEQFF. The V and J genes are TRBV9 and TRBJ2-1; 7 bases match TRBD2. J lost 4 bases, V lost 5 bases, and 9 bases had no gene match. Germline V gene data show CDR1 as SGDLS and CDR2 as YYNGEE. The CDR3 sequence is 15 residues long.

This chain uses TRBV4-3 with TRBJ2-3; 11 bases are shared with TRBD2. Germline V gene sequence: CDR1 LGHNA, CDR2 YSLEER. The CDR3 is made up of 19 amino acids. With 2 bases clipped from V and 0 bases from J, the junction kept 10 bases outside the gene matches. The CDR3 DNA reads as TGCGCCAGCAGCCAAAAGCTCCCTCGGACTAGCGGGAGCACAGATACGCAGTATTTT. Residues: CASSQKLPRTSGSTDTQYF.

The chain recombines TRBV15 with TRBJ2-1, with D possibly TRBD2 on 6 matching bases. Germline V gene lookup returns CDR1 LNHNV and CDR2 YYDKDF (reference sequence). Trimming removed 3 bases from V and 7 bases from J, with 25 bases in between. The CDR3 runs 18 residues. The CDR3 loop is CATSRHRGGIGRWNEQFF. The CDR3 nucleotides are TGTGCCACCAGCAGGCACCGGGGCGGGATAGGGCGTTGGAATGAGCAGTTCTTC.

The V and J genes are TRBV6-1 and TRBJ2-1, with D uncertain. CDR3 size: 15 residues. CDR1 and CDR2 (germline): MNHNS, SASEGT. Trimming took 6 bases from V and 8 from J, leaving 20 bases between them. This CDR3 reads CASSPVGRRGDEQFF. In DNA form, the CDR3 reads TGTGCCAGCAGCCCCGTGGGCCGTCGAGGCGATGAGCAGTTCTTC.

The rearrangement joins TRBV11-3 to TRBJ2-2; 9 bases line up with TRBD1. This CDR3 is built from 16 residues. With 1 base clipped from V and 0 bases from J, the junction kept 0 bases outside the gene matches. CDR1 is SGHNT, CDR2 YENEEA, per germline. This CDR3 is CASSLGQGANTGELFF. In DNA form, the CDR3 reads TGTGCCAGCAGCTTAGGACAGGGGGCGAACACCGGGGAGCTGTTTTTT.

The CDR3 nucleotides read TGTGCCAGCAGTTTAGCGGGGTTCTACGAGCAGTACTTC. Protein: CASSLAGFYEQYF. V is TRBV27 and J is TRBJ2-7; possibly TRBD2 for D (6 bases). CDR3 length: 13 residues. Germline-derived CDR1 and CDR2 are MNHEY and SMNVEV (reference sequence). Trimming left V 2 bases short and J 3 bases short, with 8 bases between.

The chain joins TRBV10-3 to TRBJ2-1, with 9 nucleotides matching TRBD2. Trimming took 9 bases from V and 0 from J; bases not matched to a gene: 6. This CDR3 is built from 15 residues. The germline V gene has CDR1 ENHRY and CDR2 SYGVKD. CDR3 sequence (DNA): TGTGCCATTAAAGAGCGGGAGGCCTCCTACAATGAGCAGTTCTTC. It is translated as CAIKEREASYNEQFF.

V gene TRBV27 combines with J gene TRBJ1-6; D is perhaps TRBD1 (6 bases). The germline gives CDR1 MNHEY, CDR2 SMNVEV (reference sequence). V was pared by 6 bases and J by 10 bases, with 19 bases between. This CDR3 has 15 amino acids. The DNA of the CDR3 is TGTGCCAGCAGAAGCTGGGGGCATCGTGAGTCACCCCTCCACTTT. It yields the protein CASRSWGHRESPLHF.

This clone occurred once. This specimen includes other DNA sequences encoding the same CDR3. The chain joins TRBV6-1 to TRBJ1-5; D is unresolved. Trimming took 8 bases from V and 3 from J, leaving 5 bases between them. This CDR3 is 11 amino acids long. Germline V gene sequence: CDR1 MNHNS, CDR2 SASEGT. In nucleotides, the CDR3 is TGTGCCAGCCGAGACAATCAGCCCCAGCATTTT. Translating it yields CASRDNQPQHF.

This rearrangement joins TRBV30 to TRBJ2-2; D may be TRBD2 (6 bases). Germline V gene data show CDR1 as GTSNPN and CDR2 as SVGIG (reference sequence). The CDR3 spans 13 residues. CDR3 sequence: CGAGWRNTGELFF. The CDR3, as DNA: TGTGGGGCGGGGTGGCGGAACACCGGGGAGCTGTTTTTT.

This rearrangement joins TRBV5-1 to TRBJ1-4; possibly TRBD1 for D (6 bases). The CDR3 extends over 14 amino acids. Germline V lookup: CDR1 SGHRS, CDR2 YFSETQ. Trimming stripped 2 bases from V and 8 bases from J, with 13 bases between. The CDR3 sequence is CASSFTGLREKLFF. The CDR3 region has the DNA TGCGCCAGCAGCTTTACAGGGTTACGCGAAAAACTGTTTTTT. The variable domain in full, with the rest retrieved from reference TRBV5-1 and TRBJ1-4, is KAGVTQTPRYLIKTRGQQVTLSCSPISGHRSVSWYQQTPGQGLQFLFEYFSETQRNKGNFPGRFSGRQFSNSRSEMNVSTLELGDSALYLCASSFTGLREKLFFGSGTQLSVL.

The V call is TRBV28, the J call TRBJ2-3; TRBD1 is a possible D gene (5 bases). Germline loops: CDR1 MDHEN, CDR2 SYDVKM. V was pared by 2 bases and J by 4 bases, with 10 bases between. The CDR3 runs to 14 residues. The CDR3 region is CASSLVGAADTQYF. The DNA for the CDR3 is TGTGCCAGCAGTTTAGTAGGGGCCGCAGATACGCAGTATTTT.

The gene calls are TRBV27 and TRBJ2-4; D gene uncertain. The germline V gene has CDR1 MNHEY and CDR2 SMNVEV (reference sequence). Trimming stripped 7 bases from V and 6 bases from J, with 16 bases between. The CDR3 has 14 residues. CDR3 sequence: CASTKDPLGNIQYF. The CDR3 DNA reads TGTGCCAGCACAAAGGACCCTCTTGGAAACATTCAGTACTTC.

The chain has TRBV30 and TRBJ2-5; TRBD1 is a possible D gene (5 bases). The CDR3 contains 11 residues. Trimming stripped 4 bases from V and 10 bases from J, with 13 bases between. Germline CDR1 GTSNPN, CDR2 SVGIG (reference sequence). In DNA, the CDR3 is TGTGCCTGGATTCAGGGAAGAGACCAGTACTTC. Its protein product is CAWIQGRDQYF.

The V and J genes are TRBV7-9 and TRBJ1-6, with D possibly being TRBD1 (5 bases). Trimming removed 1 base from V and 7 bases from J, with 14 bases in between. The CDR3 runs to 16 residues. The germline V gene has CDR1 SEHNR and CDR2 FQNEAQ (reference sequence). The CDR3 coding sequence is TGTGCCAGCAGCTTAGAAACGGGCGGGGGAAATTCACCCCTCCACTTT. This encodes CASSLETGGGNSPLHF.

The chain combines TRBV28 with TRBJ2-2; D is tentatively TRBD1 or TRBD2 (5 bases each). This CDR3 has 13 amino acids. Germline loops: CDR1 MDHEN, CDR2 SYDVKM. Trimming left V 6 bases short and J 4 bases short, with 9 bases between. The CDR3 DNA reads TGTGCCAGCAGCCGAGGGGTCACCGGGGAGCTGTTTTTT. It codes for CASSRGVTGELFF.

The rearrangement joins TRBV6-1 to TRBJ1-2, with 11 bases fitting TRBD1. Germline V lookup: CDR1 MNHNS, CDR2 SASEGT. The CDR3 totals 15 residues. The junction had 7 bases not matched to a gene; V was cut back by 6 bases and J by 4 bases. CDR3 region: CASSDRDRGVYGYTF. CDR3 nucleotide sequence: TGTGCCAGCAGCGACCGGGACAGGGGGGTCTATGGCTACACCTTC.

The chain combines TRBV7-9 with TRBJ1-2; D is possibly TRBD1 (6 bases). The CDR3 totals 15 residues. V lost 0 bases and J lost 8, with 16 bases in between. Germline V gene data show CDR1 as SEHNR and CDR2 as FQNEAQ (reference sequence). The CDR3 loop reads CASSLADRTTRGYTF. The DNA for the CDR3 is TGTGCCAGCAGCTTAGCCGACAGGACGACGAGGGGCTACACCTTC.

The table lists this clone with a count of one. This sample also contains other DNA sequences that code for the same CDR3. V gene TRBV7-3 combines with J gene TRBJ2-1; 7 nucleotides match TRBD2. The trim removed 2 bases at V and 2 bases at J, leaving 3 bases unmatched. From germline, CDR1 is SGHTA and CDR2 FQGTGA. The CDR3 totals 15 residues. The CDR3 protein is CASSLGGSAYNEQFF. The CDR3 region has the DNA TGTGCCAGCAGCTTAGGCGGGAGTGCCTACAATGAGCAGTTCTTC.

The chain couples TRBV7-9 to TRBJ2-3, with 12 bases aligning to TRBD2. Looked up from germline, CDR1 is SEHNR and CDR2 is FQNEAQ (reference sequence). This CDR3 comprises 16 residues. Trimming took 5 bases from V and 1 from J; bases not matched to a gene: 4. The CDR3 is CASSQGLAGRTDTQYF. CDR3 DNA sequence: TGTGCCAGCAGCCAAGGACTAGCGGGACGCACAGATACGCAGTATTTT.